This is a list of T cell receptor beta chains from one sample in a study of T cells after posttransplantation cyclophosphamide. Sequenced by immunoSEQ multiplex PCR; TCRdb stores in-frame clones only, minus some. Of about 31,000 clones listed, around 90% are singletons. The sequencing sample was made of naive CD4+ T cells sorted from PBMCs. The origin of the receptors is a woman aged 60-75 years in good health, CMV-negative, and a related stem cell transplant donor. Each CDR3 is given with its conserved first and last residue. Each record gives: J gene, D gene, clone size, V gene, CDR3 DNA, CDR3 protein. The D gene is left open where the match is weak. Clone size, where shown, is once, few, many, or a class for clones that have expanded.

J: TRBJ2-1; D: TRBD2; size: NA; V: TRBV9; DNA: TGTGCCAGCAGCCCCCCGGGACTAGCGGCAAGCTCCTACAATGAGCAGTTCTTC; CDR3: CASSPPGLAASSYNEQFF
J: TRBJ1-1; D: NA; size: NA; V: TRBV28; DNA: TGTGCCAGCAGTCCCTTTTATGTCGTGAACACTGAAGCTTTCTTT; CDR3: CASSPFYVVNTEAFF
J: TRBJ1-2; D: NA; size: once; V: TRBV6-5; DNA: TGTGCCAGCAGTTACGAGGGAGTGAGCGGCTACACCTTC; CDR3: CASSYEGVSGYTF
J: TRBJ1-5; D: NA; size: NA; V: TRBV7-9; DNA: TGTGCCAGCAGCATTGACACGTATCAGCCCCAGCATTTT; CDR3: CASSIDTYQPQHF
J: TRBJ1-5; D: NA; size: NA; V: TRBV6-6; DNA: TGTGCCAGCAGTAGAGACGAGTACAGGCCCCAGCATTTT; CDR3: CASSRDEYRPQHF
J: TRBJ1-3; D: TRBD1; size: NA; V: TRBV5-1; DNA: TGCGCCAGCTCACCCGGGCAGGGGGTTATAGGAAACACCATATATTTT; CDR3: CASSPGQGVIGNTIYF
J: TRBJ1-4; D: NA; size: NA; V: TRBV4-3; DNA: TGCGCCAGCAGCCAAGATGGCAACACGAATGAAAAACTGTTTTTT; CDR3: CASSQDGNTNEKLFF
J: TRBJ1-5; D: TRBD1; size: NA; V: TRBV18; DNA: TGTGCCAGCTCAAGTGGACAGGTTTCGGGCAATCAGCCCCAGCATTTT; CDR3: CASSSGQVSGNQPQHF
J: TRBJ2-3; D: NA; size: NA; V: TRBV5-4; DNA: TGTGCCAGCAGCTTGGCCGGCACAGATACGCAGTATTTT; CDR3: CASSLAGTDTQYF
J: TRBJ1-1; D: NA; size: few; V: TRBV6-5; DNA: TGTGCCAGCAGTTACTCCCCGGACACATCGAGCGCTTTCTTT; CDR3: CASSYSPDTSSAFF
J: TRBJ1-4; D: NA; size: NA; V: TRBV27; DNA: TGTGCCAGCAGTGACCAGGGGCTCAGTAATGAAAAACTGTTTTTT; CDR3: CASSDQGLSNEKLFF
J: TRBJ1-2; D: TRBD1; size: NA; V: TRBV7-2; DNA: TGTGCCAGCAGCAGGGGGAAAGGGACAGGGAACTATGGCTACACCTTC; CDR3: CASSRGKGTGNYGYTF
J: TRBJ2-7; D: TRBD1; size: NA; V: TRBV20-1; DNA: TGCAGTGCTGGGGGACAGTACGAGCAGTACTTC; CDR3: CSAGGQYEQYF
J: TRBJ2-7; D: NA; size: NA; V: TRBV6-6; DNA: TGTGCCAGCACTACAGGGAGTGGCGAGCAGTACTTC; CDR3: CASTTGSGEQYF
J: TRBJ2-3; D: TRBD1; size: NA; V: TRBV27; DNA: TGTGCCAGCAGCCCACTGACAGGGAAACTACTTAGCACAGATACGCAGTATTTT; CDR3: CASSPLTGKLLSTDTQYF
J: TRBJ2-7; D: NA; size: NA; V: TRBV4-3; DNA: TGCGCCAGCAGCCAAGATCCCGTAGGGGGGGGCGAGCAGTACTTC; CDR3: CASSQDPVGGGEQYF
J: TRBJ1-4; D: NA; size: NA; V: TRBV19; DNA: TGTGCCAGTAGCGGAGTAACTAATGAAAAACTGTTTTTT; CDR3: CASSGVTNEKLFF
J: TRBJ2-1; D: TRBD2; size: NA; V: TRBV6-5; DNA: TGTGCCAGCAGGAAGGGAGGGCATTATTACAATGAGCAGTTCTTC; CDR3: CASRKGGHYYNEQFF
J: TRBJ2-2; D: NA; size: NA; V: TRBV6-6; DNA: TGTGCCAGCAGCCCCGACGGGGTTGGAACCGGGGAGCTGTTTTTT; CDR3: CASSPDGVGTGELFF
J: TRBJ2-7; D: NA; size: NA; V: TRBV6-1; DNA: TGTGCCAGCAGTGAGCACAGAACCGAGCAGTACTTC; CDR3: CASSEHRTEQYF
J: TRBJ1-2; D: TRBD1; size: few; V: TRBV7-2; DNA: TGTGCCAGCAGCTCAGGGGGTGTGTATGGCTACACCTTC; CDR3: CASSSGGVYGYTF
J: TRBJ1-1; D: NA; size: NA; V: TRBV7-3; DNA: TGTGCCAGCAGCCTCCAGAGGATGAACACTGAAGCTTTCTTT; CDR3: CASSLQRMNTEAFF
J: TRBJ2-1; D: NA; size: NA; V: TRBV7-9; DNA: TGTGCCAGCAGGCAAGCCGGGGGACGCTACAATGAGCAGTTCTTC; CDR3: CASRQAGGRYNEQFF
J: TRBJ1-5; D: TRBD1; size: NA; V: TRBV19; DNA: TGTGCCACCACCACCGGCAGGGGGTTCAATCAGCCCCAGCATTTT; CDR3: CATTTGRGFNQPQHF
J: TRBJ2-7; D: NA; size: NA; V: TRBV29-1; DNA: TGCAGCGTTGAAGATTTTAGGACAGTCAGAAAGTACTTC; CDR3: CSVEDFRTVRKYF
J: TRBJ2-7; D: TRBD1; size: NA; V: TRBV27; DNA: TGTGCCAGCACCCGGGACAGGGACTCCTACGAGCAGTACTTC; CDR3: CASTRDRDSYEQYF
J: TRBJ1-2; D: TRBD1; size: NA; V: TRBV19; DNA: TGTGCCAGTAGCCTCCGGACAGGGGGCGGCTATGGCTACACCTTC; CDR3: CASSLRTGGGYGYTF
J: TRBJ2-7; D: TRBD1; size: NA; V: TRBV6-5; DNA: TGTGCCACCAAAGGGACAGAGCACTACGAGCAGTACTTC; CDR3: CATKGTEHYEQYF
J: TRBJ2-7; D: NA; size: NA; V: TRBV18; DNA: TGTGCCAGCTCACCAAGGGCAGGGCGAGCCACCTACGAGCAGTACTTC; CDR3: CASSPRAGRATYEQYF
J: TRBJ1-2; D: NA; size: NA; V: TRBV6-5; DNA: TGTGCCAGCAGTTACGGCCCTAACTATGGCTACACCTTC; CDR3: CASSYGPNYGYTF
J: TRBJ1-2; D: NA; size: once; V: TRBV9; DNA: TGTGCCAGCAGCGTAGAGGCATCGGGGACTAACTATGGCTACACCTTC; CDR3: CASSVEASGTNYGYTF
J: TRBJ2-7; D: NA; size: NA; V: TRBV4-1; DNA: TGCGCCAGCAGCCAAGAGGGTAGGGGGTACGAGCAGTACTTC; CDR3: CASSQEGRGYEQYF
J: TRBJ1-1; D: NA; size: once; V: TRBV11-2; DNA: TGTGCCAGCAGCCCCGGGAGGGGGTTTAACACTGAAGCTTTCTTT; CDR3: CASSPGRGFNTEAFF
J: TRBJ2-1; D: NA; size: NA; V: TRBV7-2; DNA: TGTGCCAGCAGCTTAGATCCGGGAACCTACAATGAGCAGTTCTTC; CDR3: CASSLDPGTYNEQFF
J: TRBJ2-2; D: TRBD1; size: NA; V: TRBV29-1; DNA: TGCAGCGGTAAAGGGGGCAACGAAACCCCCCGAGTCTGTAACACCGGGGAGCTGTTTTTT; CDR3: CSGKGGNETPRVCNTGELFF